The 10 T cell receptor beta chains below come from one sample, sequenced in a study of cytomegalovirus exposure and HLA in healthy donors. Generated by immunoSEQ multiplex PCR, the TCRdb table keeps only in-frame clones and is missing some. The repertoire holds under 350,000 clones, with just over 85% as singletons. Source material: PBMCs. These receptors came from a woman between 18 and 29 years old in good health and CMV-seronegative.

The V and J genes are TRBV11-1 and TRBJ2-1, with 11 bases lining up with TRBD2. Germline CDR1 and CDR2: SGHAT and FQDESV (reference sequence). The length of the CDR3 is 17 residues. With 6 bases clipped from V and 5 bases from J, the junction kept 12 bases outside the gene matches. CDR3 sequence: CASRRLSGTSGHNEQFF. CDR3 DNA sequence: TGTGCCAGCAGGCGACTCTCCGGGACTAGCGGACACAATGAGCAGTTCTTC.

This clone appeared once. This rearrangement joins TRBV30 to TRBJ2-5; no clear D gene. The CDR3 loop spans 13 amino acids. Trimming left V 2 bases short and J 2 bases short, with 9 bases between. Germline CDR1 is GTSNPN and CDR2 is SVGIG (reference sequence). The CDR3 DNA follows: TGTGCCTGGAGTCCCACCCTACAAGAGACCCAGTACTTC. Its protein product is CAWSPTLQETQYF.

V usage is TRBV15 and J usage is TRBJ1-2; a weak D match, TRBD1 (6 bases). Trimming removed 0 bases at V and 3 bases at J, with 8 bases between. This CDR3 comprises 14 residues. The germline V gene has CDR1 LNHNV and CDR2 YYDKDF (reference sequence). The CDR3 reads CATSRDRTDYGYTF. CDR3 bases: TGTGCCACCAGCAGAGATCGGACAGACTATGGCTACACCTTC.

This chain connects TRBV19 to TRBJ2-7, with 8 bases matching TRBD1. Germline V lookup: CDR1 LNHDA, CDR2 SQIVND (reference sequence). The V and J ends lost 5 bases and 3 bases, in that order; junction bases with no gene match: 6. The CDR3 is 14 residues long. CDR3 residues: CASSPTGVVYEQYF. For the CDR3, the DNA is TGTGCCAGTAGTCCGACAGGGGTCGTCTACGAGCAGTACTTC. The full variable domain, completed using reference TRBV19 and TRBJ2-7, is DGGITQSPKYLFRKEGQNVTLSCEQNLNHDAMYWYRQDPGQGLRLIYYSQIVNDFQKGDIAEGYSVSREKKESFPLTVTSAQKNPTAFYLCASSPTGVVYEQYFGPGTRLTVT.

This clone was found a few times. Relative to the germline gene, one junction end is altered; a read error may explain this. The chain uses TRBV11-2 and TRBJ1-5, with TRBD1 matching 7 bases. The CDR3 has 14 amino acids. The germline CDR1 and CDR2 sequences are SGHAT and FQNNGV. The CDR3 DNA reads TGTGCCAGCAGCATAGACAGGGGCAATCAGCCCCAGCATTTT. The encoded protein is CASSIDRGNQPQHF.

This rearrangement joins TRBV9 to TRBJ2-3; 10 nucleotides agree with TRBD2. J gave up 0 bases and V 0 bases, and 4 bases lay outside the gene matches. Germline CDR1 is SGDLS and CDR2 is YYNGEE. There are 17 residues in the CDR3. CDR3 sequence reads: CASSVVAGGPSTDTQYF. CDR3 in DNA: TGTGCCAGCAGCGTAGTAGCGGGGGGCCCTAGCACAGATACGCAGTATTTT. Using reference TRBV9 and TRBJ2-3 for the parts outside the CDR3, the full variable domain is DSGVTQTPKHLITATGQRVTLRCSPRSGDLSVYWYQQSLDQGLQFLIQYYNGEERAKGNILERFSAQQFPDLHSELNLSSLELGDSALYFCASSVVAGGPSTDTQYFGPGTRLTVL.

This chain joins TRBV29-1 and TRBJ2-7, with 8 bases lining up with TRBD1. Trimming cost V 3 bases and J 2 bases; bases outside gene matches: 12. Germline V CDR1 and CDR2: SQVTM, ANQGSEA. The CDR3 is made up of 16 amino acids. This chain's CDR3 is CSVEDSRGPGTYEQYF. The CDR3 DNA follows: TGCAGCGTTGAGGATTCCAGGGGGCCTGGGACCTACGAGCAGTACTTC.

The genes are TRBV29-1 and TRBJ2-1; D might be TRBD1 (6 bases). In germline, CDR1 is SQVTM, CDR2 ANQGSEA. The V and J ends lost 3 bases and 2 bases respectively, with 8 bases between them. The CDR3 sequence is 13 residues long. CDR3 DNA: TGCAGCGTTGATCCAGGGGCCTACAATGAGCAGTTCTTC. Translated: CSVDPGAYNEQFF.

This clone was detected once. This chain uses TRBV11-2 with TRBJ2-7, with D perhaps matching TRBD1 (5 bases). Germline lookup yields CDR1 SGHAT and CDR2 FQNNGV. V lost 5 bases to trimming and J lost 3 bases, with 17 bases between them. This CDR3 spans 15 amino acids. The CDR3 loop is CASSPIADSGYEQYF. CDR3 coding DNA: TGTGCCAGCAGCCCAATCGCCGACAGTGGCTACGAGCAGTACTTC.

The chain carries TRBV18 and TRBJ2-4; no clear D gene. The V end was cut by 4 bases, the J end by 0 bases, with 10 bases between. Germline-derived CDR1 and CDR2 are KGHSH and LQKENI. The CDR3 runs 15 residues. The CDR3 DNA reads as TGTGCCAGCTCACGGCAGACACTAGCCAAAAACATTCAGTACTTC. Translated: CASSRQTLAKNIQYF.